A single sample is the source of the 28 T cell receptor beta chains below, sequenced in a study of graft-versus-host responses after intestinal transplantation. No antigens are known for them. Data came from immunoSEQ multiplex PCR; TCRdb stores just in-frame clones and leaves some out. Of some 90,000 clones in the sample, approximately 90% were seen once. The source was unstimulated CD8+ T cells sorted from spleen or lymph node cells, collected before transplant. These receptors all stem from a human donor who was the organ donor for an intestinal transplant.

This clone occurred once. One junction end does not reproduce the germline sequence, and a read error may be involved. Other DNA sequences within the sample encode an identical CDR3. The rearrangement links TRBV5-4 to TRBJ1-6; 7 nucleotides line up with TRBD1. The CDR3 extends over 19 amino acids. Per the germline V gene, CDR1 is SGHNT and CDR2 is YYREEE (reference sequence). Here the CDR3 reads CASSPRQGSRLGVDSPLHF. In nucleotides, the CDR3 is TGTGCCAGCAGCCCCCGACAGGGTTCCAGGCTGGGGGTCGATTCACCTCTCCACTTT.

The chain uses TRBV27 and TRBJ2-5; D might be TRBD1 (6 bases). The J call may be mistaken, given a closer DNA end match to TRBJ2-7. The CDR3 spans 14 residues. The germline V gene has CDR1 MNHEY and CDR2 SMNVEV (reference sequence). CDR3 sequence reads: CASSLRTGYHEQYF. Written as DNA, the CDR3 is TGTGCCAGCAGTTTACGCACAGGGTACCACGAGCAGTACTTC.

The chain has TRBV7-9 and TRBJ2-7; TRBD1 aligns across 9 bases. The CDR3 length is 15 residues. With 2 bases clipped from V and 1 base from J, the junction kept 3 bases outside the gene matches. Germline values: CDR1 SEHNR, CDR2 FQNEAQ (reference sequence). For the CDR3, the DNA is TGTGCCAGCAGCTTACTGGGACAGGGATCCTACGAGCAGTACTTC. The encoded protein is CASSLLGQGSYEQYF.

Here the CDR3 DNA reads TGCGCCAGCAGCCAAGAATCCAGTAACACTGAAGCTTTCTTT. Its protein is CASSQESSNTEAFF. This sequence joins TRBV4-1 and TRBJ1-1, with D unresolved. V gave up 0 bases and J gave up 2 bases, with 7 bases separating them. Germline assignment: CDR1 MGHRA and CDR2 YSYEKL. This CDR3 spans 14 amino acids.

This clone has a single count. The chain joins TRBV9 to TRBJ2-1; 9 positions match TRBD1. There are 16 residues in the CDR3. CDR1 SGDLS and CDR2 YYNGEE come from the germline V gene. The trim removed 0 bases at V and 2 bases at J, leaving 3 bases unmatched. The CDR3 DNA reads as TGTGCCAGCAGCGTAGCGGACAGGGGCACCTACAATGAGCAGTTCTTC. It codes for CASSVADRGTYNEQFF. Supplemented by reference TRBV9 and TRBJ2-1, the full variable domain reads DSGVTQTPKHLITATGQRVTLRCSPRSGDLSVYWYQQSLDQGLQFLIQYYNGEERAKGNILERFSAQQFPDLHSELNLSSLELGDSALYFCASSVADRGTYNEQFFGPGTRLTVL.

V is TRBV9 and J is TRBJ2-5, with TRBD1 as a possible D gene (5 bases). The J call may be in error: the DNA end matches TRBJ2-7 better. Germline CDR1 is SGDLS and CDR2 is YYNGEE. The CDR3 runs 13 residues. The CDR3 loop is CASSVAGNYEQYF. The CDR3 coding sequence is TGTGCCAGCAGCGTAGCAGGGAACTACGAGCAGTACTTC.

In the case of this clone: Other nucleotide sequences from this sample produce the same CDR3. The genes are TRBV27 and TRBJ2-3; TRBD2 matches 9 bases. CDR1 is MNHEY and CDR2 is SMNVEV in the germline V gene (reference sequence). The ends lost 5 bases at V and 2 bases at J; junction bases unmatched: 5. The CDR3 contains 15 residues. CDR3 nucleotide sequence: TGTGCCAGCAGTGACAGACTAGCGGCCACAGATACGCAGTATTTT. It is translated as CASSDRLAATDTQYF.

The chain combines TRBV4-3 with TRBJ1-1; 7 nucleotides agree with TRBD1. Germline trimming cut 4 bases from V and 3 bases from J; bases unmatched to any gene: 5. The V gene's germline CDR1 is LGHNA and CDR2 YSLEER. The CDR3 is made up of 14 amino acids. The CDR3 coding sequence is TGCGCCAGCAGCCCGACAGGGAAGGACACTGAAGCTTTCTTT. Translating gives CASSPTGKDTEAFF.

The J gene is TRBJ1-2, the V gene TRBV2, with 9 bases that match TRBD1. Germline loops: CDR1 SNHLY, CDR2 FYNNEI. The CDR3 covers 14 residues. The CDR3 bases are TGTGCAAAAGTGGGGACAGGGACTAACTATGGCTACACCTTC. Protein product: CAKVGTGTNYGYTF.

V usage is TRBV9 and J usage is TRBJ2-5; 10 bases map to TRBD2. The CDR3 spans 14 residues. With 4 bases clipped from V and 4 bases from J, the junction kept 4 bases outside the gene matches. Germline CDR1 SGDLS, CDR2 YYNGEE. The CDR3 DNA reads TGTGCCAGCAGCCAGAGCGGGGGGGGAGAGACCCAGTACTTC. Protein: CASSQSGGGETQYF.

The chain recombines TRBV6-1 with TRBJ2-3; 13 nucleotides line up with TRBD2. Losses at the gene ends were 8 bases for V and 9 bases for J; bases not matched to a gene: 11. Germline CDR1 is MNHNS and CDR2 is SASEGT. CDR3 length equals 15 residues. The CDR3 sequence: CASSLDGLAGETQYF. CDR3 DNA sequence: TGTGCCAGCTCCCTCGACGGACTAGCGGGGGAGACGCAGTATTTT.

The chain combines TRBV7-2 with TRBJ2-7; D unclear. The CDR3 spans 13 residues. V lost 1 base to trimming and J lost 3 bases, with 7 bases between them. Looked up from germline, CDR1 is SGHTA and CDR2 is FQGNSA. CDR3 amino acids: CASSLGHFYEQYF. The CDR3 DNA sequence: TGTGCCAGCAGCTTAGGGCATTTCTACGAGCAGTACTTC.

The rearrangement links TRBV19 to TRBJ2-2; possible D gene TRBD1, 6 bases. Looked up from germline, CDR1 is LNHDA and CDR2 is SQIVND (reference sequence). Deletions cut 4 bases from V and 6 bases from J, with 9 bases between. The CDR3 loop spans 13 amino acids. The CDR3 nucleotides are TGTGCCAGTAGTACCGGGACATCCGGGGAGCTGTTTTTT. It codes for CASSTGTSGELFF.

The chain combines TRBV9 with TRBJ1-2, with 7 bases that match TRBD1. Germline V gene lookup returns CDR1 SGDLS and CDR2 YYNGEE. V shed 4 bases, J shed 2 bases, and the junction held 8 bases outside the gene matches. The CDR3 runs 15 residues. The CDR3 is CASSPTGESNYGYTF. The CDR3 nucleotides read TGTGCCAGCAGCCCAACAGGGGAGTCGAACTATGGCTACACCTTC. Drawing the rest from reference TRBV9 and TRBJ1-2, the complete variable domain is DSGVTQTPKHLITATGQRVTLRCSPRSGDLSVYWYQQSLDQGLQFLIQYYNGEERAKGNILERFSAQQFPDLHSELNLSSLELGDSALYFCASSPTGESNYGYTFGSGTRLTVV.

V is TRBV6-1 and J is TRBJ1-5; the match to TRBD1 covers 10 bases. Germline assignment: CDR1 MNHNS and CDR2 SASEGT. Unmatched junction bases numbered 4, after V lost 2 bases and J lost 3 bases. CDR3 length equals 16 residues. CDR3 coding DNA: TGTGCCAGCAGTGAATGGGACAGGGGAGTCAATCAGCCCCAGCATTTT. This codes for CASSEWDRGVNQPQHF.

This clone appeared once. The V and J genes are TRBV20-1 and TRBJ1-1; D is ambiguous. Germline CDR1 and CDR2: DFQATT and SNEGSKA (reference sequence). This CDR3 region has 10 residues. The CDR3 loop is CGLRDTEAFF. The DNA for the CDR3 is TGCGGCCTCCGGGACACTGAAGCTTTCTTT.

This chain connects TRBV28 to TRBJ1-5; weak D call: TRBD1 (5 bases). CDR1 is MDHEN and CDR2 is SYDVKM in the germline V gene. V was shortened by 3 bases and J by 3 bases, with 21 bases between the two germline ends. The CDR3 extends over 18 amino acids. CDR3 sequence: CASSFLITGTDLNQPQHF. The DNA for the CDR3 is TGTGCCAGCAGTTTCCTAATAACAGGTACCGATCTCAATCAGCCCCAGCATTTT.

The chain recombines TRBV27 with TRBJ1-2, with D possibly being TRBD1 (5 bases). Trimming removed 6 bases at V and 6 bases at J, with 11 bases between. CDR3 length: 12 residues. CDR1 and CDR2 (germline): MNHEY, SMNVEV (reference sequence). The CDR3 spells CASRNRLDGYTF. CDR3 nucleotides: TGTGCCAGCAGAAACAGGCTTGATGGCTACACCTTC.

The chain links TRBV19 to TRBJ1-1; TRBD1 might be the D (5 bases). Germline-derived CDR1 and CDR2 are LNHDA and SQIVND (reference sequence). The CDR3 runs 14 residues. V was cut by 5 bases and J by 1 base, with 11 bases left in between. The CDR3 spells CASSPLDRNTEAFF. The DNA of the CDR3 is TGTGCCAGTAGTCCCTTAGACAGGAACACTGAAGCTTTCTTT.

The CDR3 DNA sequence: TGCAGCATCCTGGGGCAAGACAGGGAAAGAAGTGGGGCGAACACTGAAGCTTTCTTT. Translated, it gives CSILGQDRERSGANTEAFF. The chain has TRBV29-1 and TRBJ1-1, with 7 nucleotides matching TRBD1. CDR3 size: 19 residues. The V and J ends lost 8 bases and 1 base, in that order; junction bases with no gene match: 25. CDR1 SQVTM and CDR2 ANQGSEA come from the germline V gene.

The rearrangement joins TRBV11-2 to TRBJ2-2; D is undetermined. V was clipped by 1 base and J by 6 bases, with 9 bases between them. The germline gives CDR1 SGHAT, CDR2 FQNNGV. This CDR3 is built from 14 residues. CDR3 sequence reads: CASSLGPQSGELFF. The CDR3 nucleotides read TGTGCCAGCAGCTTAGGGCCCCAGTCCGGGGAGCTGTTTTTT. Full variable domain (outside the CDR3, taken from reference TRBV11-2 and TRBJ2-2): EAGVAQSPRYKIIEKRQSVAFWCNPISGHATLYWYQQILGQGPKLLIQFQNNGVVDDSQLPKDRFSAERLKGVDSTLKIQPAKLEDSAVYLCASSLGPQSGELFFGEGSRLTVL.

This clone was detected once. The chain combines TRBV9 with TRBJ2-7, with D possibly TRBD2 on 6 matching bases. Trimming cost V 2 bases and J 0 bases, with 18 bases left between them. The CDR3 contains 17 residues. Germline V gives CDR1 SGDLS, CDR2 YYNGEE. The DNA of the CDR3 is TGTGCCAGCAGCGTCAGTTGGTGGGACTCTAGCTCCTACGAGCAGTACTTC. Translation gives CASSVSWWDSSSYEQYF. The entire variable domain, with the rest obtained from reference TRBV9 and TRBJ2-7, is as follows: DSGVTQTPKHLITATGQRVTLRCSPRSGDLSVYWYQQSLDQGLQFLIQYYNGEERAKGNILERFSAQQFPDLHSELNLSSLELGDSALYFCASSVSWWDSSSYEQYFGPGTRLTVT.

The chain couples TRBV6-1 to TRBJ2-1, with 8 positions matching TRBD2. Germline loops: CDR1 MNHNS, CDR2 SASEGT. This CDR3 region has 16 residues. V lost 0 bases, J lost 8 bases, and 9 bases stayed unmatched. This chain's CDR3 is CASSEAGTRWGDEQFF. The CDR3 DNA reads TGTGCCAGCAGTGAAGCGGGGACTAGGTGGGGCGATGAGCAGTTCTTC.

DNA of the CDR3: TGTGCCAGCAGTTACAACGCCCGCCCAAACTATGGCTACACCTTC. Amino acid sequence: CASSYNARPNYGYTF. The chain uses TRBV2 and TRBJ1-2, with D unclear. The V gene's germline CDR1 is SNHLY and CDR2 FYNNEI. The CDR3 runs 15 residues. With 5 bases removed from V and 2 bases from J, the gap between germline ends came to 15 bases.

The rearrangement joins TRBV20-1 to TRBJ2-1; D ambiguous. Germline assignment: CDR1 DFQATT and CDR2 SNEGSKA (reference sequence). V shed 3 bases and J shed 6 bases, with 6 bases lying between them. The CDR3 is 11 amino acids. In nucleotides, the CDR3 is TGCAGTGCTAGTCTTAGCAATGAGCAGTTCTTC. It is translated as CSASLSNEQFF.

The chain uses TRBV6-1 and TRBJ2-1, with D possibly matching TRBD2 (6 bases). CDR3 length: 12 amino acids. Germline lookup yields CDR1 MNHNS and CDR2 SASEGT. Between the trimmed V and J ends, which lost 3 bases and 9 bases, there was a span of 9 bases. CDR3 sequence reads: CASSEMGGEQFF. DNA for the CDR3: TGTGCCAGCAGTGAGATGGGGGGTGAGCAGTTCTTC.

The chain combines TRBV10-1 with TRBJ2-7; TRBD2 agrees at 13 bases. Germline loops: CDR1 WNHNN, CDR2 SYGVQD (reference sequence). V shed 8 bases, J shed 2 bases, and the junction held 9 bases outside the gene matches. The CDR3 contains 16 residues. CDR3 DNA sequence: TGCGCCAGCGACCCGTGGACTAGCGGGGGACCCTACGAGCAGTACTTC. Its translation is CASDPWTSGGPYEQYF.

The chain recombines TRBV27 with TRBJ2-5; 8 positions agree with TRBD2. The CDR3 totals 13 residues. Germline CDR1 is MNHEY and CDR2 is SMNVEV (reference sequence). V lost 7 bases to trimming and J lost 5 bases; unmatched junction nucleotides: 6. CDR3 in amino acids: CASKTRGGETQYF. CDR3 nucleotide sequence: TGTGCCAGCAAAACACGCGGGGGGGAGACCCAGTACTTC.